This record looks at one T cell receptor beta chain sequence and its context. Its antigen remains undetermined. Per-base quality was not reported, and no clone a single base away is much larger than it. The time point label on this specimen signifies: cells obtained before transplantation from donor or recipient. CD3+CD4+ and CD3+CD8+ populations were FACS-sorted from unstimulated pre-transplant donor and recipient cells taken from spleen or lymph nodes. This specimen comes from a study of graft-versus-host responses after intestinal transplantation (dated by TCRdb to about 2021). Describing the broader study: Multivisceral, liver-intestinal, or isolated intestinal transplants were received by the recipients. Donor T cell macrochimerism was defined as a peak of at least 4% donor T cells among recipient peripheral blood mononuclear cells. Rather than going through the commercial service, samples from three later patients were sequenced in-house on an Illumina MiSeq and processed with MiXCR. Every recipient was given anti-thymocyte globulin induction, followed by around three years of maintenance tacrolimus and steroids. The cohort enrolled 24 intestinal transplant recipients including one retransplant, and a few patients lacking pretransplant specimens were excluded. To identify alloreactive clones, pre-transplant mixed lymphocyte reaction products were sequenced and then compared with unstimulated pre-transplant donor and recipient T cells. Graft-versus-host and host-versus-graft alloreactive T cell clones were tracked in the graft, circulation and bone marrow after intestinal transplantation using bulk TCR-beta CDR3 sequencing.

Beyond this particular receptor, the publication reports: GvH clones were found in recipient bone marrow, and some of the GvH clones appeared earlier in ileal mucosa or blood, which is consistent with an intestinal mucosal origin. In patients with donor T cell macrochimerism, the allografts had high GvH to HvG T cell clonal ratios. Early after transplant, peak levels of circulating GvH clones were associated with declines in HvG clones. The conclusions were limited by the relatively low number and heterogeneity of the intestinal transplant patients.

Library construction relied on the immunoSEQ multiplex PCR assay. For most patients, genomic DNA was isolated with the Qiagen DNeasy Blood and Tissue Kit and shipped frozen to Adaptive Biotechnologies for TCR sequencing. High-throughput TCR-beta CDR3 sequencing of genomic DNA from most patients was performed by Adaptive Biotechnologies. In the paper's pipeline: Adaptive's ImmunoSEQ software supplied the TCR sequencing data for 15 to 20 patients, while MiXCR and VDJtools were used to process a few other patients. CD4 versus CD8 sorting errors were corrected by removing sequences found in both subsets at a frequency ratio below 5:1. CDR3 nucleotide sequences shared between donor and recipient were removed because their origin could not be assigned. Alloreactive clones required at least 2-fold expansion over unstimulated cells and minimum CFSE-low frequency of 0.002% (template counts) or 0.001% (read counts). A clone was considered mappable if detected in the sequenced pre-transplant spleen, lymph node, or MLR CFSE-low populations of the donor or recipient. The cumulative frequency of alloreactive clones was calculated as a percentage of all sequences, weighted by copy number. Not all clones reach the TCRdb copy of this immuneACCESS table, which keeps in-frame sequences only. Checked studies attribute under half of the gap to unresolved V genes and leave the rest unexplained. V and J calls and clone size come straight from that table; D and trimming were deduced from the DNA. The sample table records approximately 99,000 clones; 85% to 95% of these occur just once. The ten largest clones add up to roughly 0.069% of the sample.

The CDR3 numbers 16 residues from cysteine through phenylalanine. The read is trimmed to its CDR3 DNA, 48 bases read in frame from base 1. V and J lose 7 bases and 6 bases, and a span of 21 bases separates them. Sequences MNHEY (CDR1) and SMNVEV (CDR2) are obtained from the germline V gene (reference sequence). This sequence originates from a human donor who was the organ donor for an intestinal transplant. The chain uses TRBV27 and TRBJ1-4; possibly the D gene is TRBD1, per 5 matching bases. This sample comprised unstimulated CD8+ T cells sorted from spleen or lymph node cells, obtained before transplant. In nucleotide form, the sequence is TGTGCCAGCAAGAGTCGGCTCGAACAGGCCCATGAAAAACTGTTTTTT. It translates as CASKSRLEQAHEKLFF.